The sequence of this T cell receptor beta chain was determined in a study of tumor-infiltrating lymphocytes in primary liver carcinoma. Synthesis of TCR beta cDNA was carried out from about 0.55 ug total RNA with a constant-region primer. Nested multiplex PCR, run for three rounds with slightly modified ARM-PCR, yielded TCR beta libraries. A C-beta reverse primer and TRBV1-TRBV30 forward primers served in each of the first two PCR rounds, at approximately 10 cycles apiece. TCRdb reprocessed the multiplex PCR reads via MiXCR and lists one record per CDR3 protein. The repertoire holds roughly 100,000 distinct CDR3 sequences, with approximately 82% as singletons. V was cut by 8 bases and J by 9 bases, with 26 bases left in between. CDR1 and CDR2 from the germline V gene are MDHEN and SYDVKM. This CDR3 has 15 amino acids. Investigators took RNA and DNA out together from 20-30 mg of unsorted bulk tissue. More than 80% viable tumor cells made up every tumor sample.

The V call is TRBV28, the J call TRBJ2-7; possible D gene TRBD2, 7 bases. The TCR originated in a man aged 35 to 55 with primary liver carcinoma and hepatitis B virus infection. Sequencing was carried out using liver tumor tissue from sampling region 3. The subset here: tumor region T3, left-lateral pole. The CDR3 DNA reads TGTGCCAGCGGACTCACTCCGGCGGGAGAAGGGGGGCAGTACTTC. Residues: CASGLTPAGEGGQYF.